These T cell receptor beta chains were read from a single sample in a study of blood T cell repertoires in COVID-19. Using immunoSEQ multiplex PCR, the repertoire was profiled, and TCRdb retains in-frame clones only, with some absent. The sample records about 300,000 clones, around 90% being singletons. The sample comprised PBMCs or T cells enriched from blood (not recorded which). The receptor source for this set is a young woman with acute COVID-19. The CDR3 runs from the conserved cysteine through the conserved F or W. D genes are given only for firm matches. Clone sizes are given selectively: once, few, many, or a class where the clone is expanded.

NA,TRBJ2-7,TRBV9,NA,TGTGCCAGCAGCGAGTCGGCTAATGGTCTAGCTAACTACGAGCAGTACTTC,CASSESANGLANYEQYF
TRBD2,TRBJ2-7,TRBV28,NA,TGTGCCAGCAGACCGCGGCGGGGGGTTGCCGAGCAGTACTTC,CASRPRRGVAEQYF
TRBD2,TRBJ2-5,TRBV28,NA,TGTGCCAGCATAGGCGGGAGTGAGACCCAGTACTTC,CASIGGSETQYF
NA,TRBJ1-5,TRBV18,NA,TGTGCCAGCTCACCCCTTTCCGGGGGTGATCAGCCCCAGCATTTT,CASSPLSGGDQPQHF
TRBD1,TRBJ1-5,TRBV14,NA,TGTGCCAGCAGCCAAGATTCTAGCCACCTCTCGGGGGACAGGGTCGGCCAGCCCCAGCATTTT,CASSQDSSHLSGDRVGQPQHF
TRBD2,TRBJ2-5,TRBV7-7,NA,TGTGCTAGCAGCTTAGGGCCAGCGGGAGTGGGAGAGACCCAGTACTTC,CASSLGPAGVGETQYF
NA,TRBJ1-1,TRBV5-4,NA,TGTGCCAGCAGCGCCGGGACACCGGGCTTCACTGAAGCTTTCTTT,CASSAGTPGFTEAFF
TRBD2,TRBJ2-2,TRBV9,NA,TGTGCCAGCAGCACTAATAGCGGGAGTGGAACCGGGGAGCTGTTTTTT,CASSTNSGSGTGELFF
NA,TRBJ1-6,TRBV9,NA,TGTGCCAGCAGCGTTTGGACGGACAATAATTCACCCCTCCACTTT,CASSVWTDNNSPLHF
TRBD1,TRBJ2-1,TRBV11-3,NA,TGTGCCAGCAGGCTCGGACAGGGGGTACAGCGCGCTTCCTACAATGAGCAGTTCTTC,CASRLGQGVQRASYNEQFF
NA,TRBJ2-1,TRBV7-3,NA,TGTGCCAGCAGCCCCGGGGGAATTAATGAGCAGTTCTTC,CASSPGGINEQFF
TRBD1,TRBJ1-5,TRBV28,NA,TGTGCCAGCAGTACCACAGGGGGGGGCAATCAGCCCCAGCATTTT,CASSTTGGGNQPQHF
TRBD1,TRBJ1-1,TRBV11-2,NA,TGTGCCAGCAGCTTCAGGACAGGGGTGAACACTGAAGCTTTCTTT,CASSFRTGVNTEAFF
NA,TRBJ1-2,TRBV24-1,once,TGTGCCACCAGTGTGGGCTCATGGGGCTACACCTTC,CATSVGSWGYTF
NA,TRBJ1-2,TRBV15,NA,TGTGCCACCAGCACCCCTAGACCAGGGGTCCCTCCTAACTATGGCTACACCTTC,CATSTPRPGVPPNYGYTF
TRBD2,TRBJ2-7,TRBV19,NA,TGTGCCACCAAGGGGACTAGCGTATCCTACGAGCAGTACTTC,CATKGTSVSYEQYF
TRBD1,TRBJ1-2,TRBV18,NA,TGTGCCAGCTCACCAGGACAGGGGGTGACTTATAACTATGGCTACACCTTC,CASSPGQGVTYNYGYTF
NA,TRBJ1-5,TRBV27,NA,TGTGCCAGCAGTTTAAGCGCCGCAGGCAATCAGCCCCAGCATTTT,CASSLSAAGNQPQHF
NA,TRBJ1-4,TRBV2,NA,TGTGCCAGCAGTGTGGGAGGGGAAGCTAATGAAAAACTGTTTTTT,CASSVGGEANEKLFF
TRBD2,TRBJ2-3,TRBV15,NA,TGTGCCACCAGCAGTAGCGGGACTAGCACAGATACGCAGTATTTT,CATSSSGTSTDTQYF